These T cell receptor beta chains were read from a single sample in a study of shared clonotypes between healthy human individuals. Sequencing was performed with immunoSEQ multiplex PCR; in TCRdb, only in-frame clones are kept and a portion is missing. The sample includes 2.3 million or so clones, 85% to 95% of them seen just once. Input material: naive CD4+ T cells from PBMCs. These TCRs come from a young man in good health. Some clones in this sample may be carry-over from other donors' samples. Both conserved end residues are part of each CDR3. The order of the fields is D gene, J gene, clone size, V gene, CDR3 DNA, CDR3 protein. D genes are given only for firm matches. Only part of the rows carry a size: once, few, many, or a class if the clone is expanded.

>-|TRBJ2-3|-|TRBV20-1
TGCAGTGCTAGAGTTGGGGTTGGCCCGCTTTTT
CSARVGVGPLF
>TRBD1|TRBJ2-7|-|TRBV6-1
TGTGCCAGCAATCGCGGACAGGGGGCCTACGAGCAGTACTTC
CASNRGQGAYEQYF
>-|TRBJ1-2|-|TRBV6-1
TGTGCCAGCAGTGAAGCCGGGGTTCGGGCCGGCTACACCTTC
CASSEAGVRAGYTF
>-|TRBJ2-7|-|TRBV28
TGTGCCAGCAGTCCATCCGGGACGGTAACCTACGAGCAGTACTTC
CASSPSGTVTYEQYF
>TRBD1|TRBJ1-4|-|TRBV30
TGTGCCTGGAGTGTGACAGGGGGAAGGGGTAATGAAAAACTGTTTTTT
CAWSVTGGRGNEKLFF
>-|TRBJ2-1|-|TRBV10-1
TGCGCCAGCAGTGCCATCCCCGGGAATGAGCAGTTCTTC
CASSAIPGNEQFF
>TRBD2|TRBJ2-7|-|TRBV7-3
TGTGCCAGCAGCCTATCCCCCCTACTAGCGGGGTCCTACGAGCAGTACTTC
CASSLSPLLAGSYEQYF
>-|TRBJ1-2|-|TRBV7-9
TGTGCCAGCAGCCCGGACGGAAACTATGGCTACACCTTC
CASSPDGNYGYTF
>-|TRBJ2-3|-|TRBV29-1
TGCAGCGTTGGTCCCCCTCTAAGTGGCCAAACAGATACGCAGTATTTT
CSVGPPLSGQTDTQYF
>-|TRBJ1-1|-|TRBV6-5
TGTGCCAGCAGCCAGCATCAGGCGGCTTTCTTT
CASSQHQAAFF
>TRBD1|TRBJ2-7|-|TRBV5-1
TGCGCCAGCAGCGGGGGAGACAGGGACCCCTCCTACGAGCAGTACTTC
CASSGGDRDPSYEQYF
>-|TRBJ1-2|-|TRBV27
TGTGCCAGCAGTCCGTCCGGGACACCGAAGGGAGCTAACTATGGCTACACCTTC
CASSPSGTPKGANYGYTF
>-|TRBJ1-1|-|TRBV5-2
TGTGCCAGCAGCGGGGGACAGGGGGCCTTGAACACTGAAGCTTTCTTT
CASSGGQGALNTEAFF
>TRBD2|TRBJ2-7|once|TRBV6-6
TGTGCCAGCATTTCGGGACTAGCGGTTCCCGAGCAGTACTTC
CASISGLAVPEQYF
>-|TRBJ2-1|-|TRBV5-1
TGCGCCAGCAGCCCCTCGGGGACCTACAATGAGCAGTTCTTC
CASSPSGTYNEQFF
>TRBD2|TRBJ2-1|-|TRBV28
TGTGCCAGCACCACGGGAGGTTCCTACAATGAGCAGTTCTTC
CASTTGGSYNEQFF
>-|TRBJ1-1|once|TRBV27
TGTGCCAGCAGTTTATACGGCCTGGGGAGGGGGAACACTGAAGCTTTCTTT
CASSLYGLGRGNTEAFF
>TRBD1|TRBJ1-2|once|TRBV5-1
TGCGCCAGCAGCTTGGCTCAGGGGGCGAGCTATGGCTACACCTTC
CASSLAQGASYGYTF
>-|TRBJ2-7|-|TRBV15
TGTGCCACCAGCACCATTTACGAGCAGTACTTC
CATSTIYEQYF
>-|TRBJ1-1|-|TRBV14
TGTGCCAGCAGCCAGTCCATCGCCGGAATGGGTTTCTTT
CASSQSIAGMGFF
>TRBD2|TRBJ2-2|-|TRBV7-3
TGTGCCAGCAGCCCCACTAGCGGAAGTAACACCGGGGAGCTGTTTTTT
CASSPTSGSNTGELFF
>TRBD1|TRBJ1-3|-|TRBV19
TGTGCCAGTAGTTCCCCAGGGGGCTCCGGAAACACCATATATTTT
CASSSPGGSGNTIYF
>-|TRBJ1-3|-|TRBV28
TGTGCCAGCAGTTTAGGAGGGTTCTCTGGAAACACCATATATTTT
CASSLGGFSGNTIYF
>-|TRBJ1-3|-|TRBV15
TGTGCCACCAGCAGAGGAAGGGGGAACACCATATATTTT
CATSRGRGNTIYF
>-|TRBJ1-3|-|TRBV19
TGTGCCAGTAGTATGGGCAGGGAAGGAAACACCATATATTTT
CASSMGREGNTIYF
>-|TRBJ2-7|once|TRBV11-3
TGTGCCAGCAGCTTTGGTCGAGGCGAGCAGTACTTC
CASSFGRGEQYF
>-|TRBJ1-2|once|TRBV5-5
TGTGCCAGCAGCTTTGACACGGGCTACACCTTC
CASSFDTGYTF
>TRBD2|TRBJ2-3|-|TRBV27
TGTGCCAGCAGTGCGCAGACTAGCGGGAGGCGGTATACGCAGTATTTT
CASSAQTSGRRYTQYF
>TRBD2|TRBJ2-1|-|TRBV29-1
TGCAGCGTTGAAACGAGACAGGACAGCGGGAGGTACAATGAGCAGTTCTTC
CSVETRQDSGRYNEQFF
>TRBD2|TRBJ2-5|-|TRBV7-2
TGTGCCAGCAGCTTAGCCGGACTAGCAGGGCAAGAGACCCAGTACTTC
CASSLAGLAGQETQYF
>TRBD2|TRBJ2-1|-|TRBV9
TGTGCCAGCAGCGTAGAGACTAGCGGGGTTGGTGAGCAGTTCTTC
CASSVETSGVGEQFF
>-|TRBJ1-2|-|TRBV9
TGTGCCAGCAGCGTAGCCCCCGTCCAGAATAACTATGGCTACACCTTC
CASSVAPVQNNYGYTF
>TRBD1|TRBJ1-5|-|TRBV19
TGTGCCAGTAGTTCTTACAGGGGGCAGCCCCAGCATTTT
CASSSYRGQPQHF
>-|TRBJ2-7|-|TRBV7-3
TGTGCCAGCAGCTTAACAGCGCCCCACCACGAGCAGTACTTC
CASSLTAPHHEQYF
>TRBD2|TRBJ2-3|-|TRBV9
TGTGCCAGCAGTCTAGCGGGAGGGTCAGATACGCAGTATTTT
CASSLAGGSDTQYF
>TRBD1|TRBJ1-2|-|TRBV15
TGTGCCACCAGCAGAGGAGGGGGCCGATCCTATGGCTACACCTTC
CATSRGGGRSYGYTF
>TRBD1|TRBJ1-3|-|TRBV9
TGTGCCAGCAGCGCCAGGACAGGTGGAAACACCATATATTTT
CASSARTGGNTIYF
>-|TRBJ1-2|-|TRBV7-3
TGTGCCAGCAGCTTATTTCCGGGCTGGGGCTATGGCTACACCTTC
CASSLFPGWGYGYTF
>-|TRBJ1-2|-|TRBV5-1
TGCGCCAGCAGCCCCGACGGTGCCCCCTATGGCTACACCTTC
CASSPDGAPYGYTF
>-|TRBJ1-3|-|TRBV18
TGTGCCAGCTCACCACAACAATCTGGAAACACCATATATTTT
CASSPQQSGNTIYF